This is a list of T cell receptor beta chains from one sample in a study of blood T cell repertoires in COVID-19. Method: immunoSEQ multiplex PCR; TCRdb's copy keeps in-frame clones and lacks some. In the table there are 220,000 or so clones, roughly 83% of which are singletons. The sequencing sample was made of PBMCs or T cells enriched from blood (not recorded which). These receptors came from a woman aged 45-59 years who had recovered from COVID-19. Each CDR3 is given with its conserved first and last residue. The D gene is left open where the match is weak. The size entry is marked missing in some rows and otherwise reads once, few, many or a size class.

CDR3 protein	CDR3 DNA	CDR3 length	V gene	J gene	clone size	D gene
CASSHELTGGSPLHF	TGTGCCAGCAGCCACGAATTGACAGGGGGTTCACCCCTCCACTTT	15	TRBV11-2	TRBJ1-6	.	TRBD1
CASSLGAGARNTGELFF	TGTGCCAGCAGCCTGGGGGCAGGGGCGCGGAACACCGGGGAGCTGTTTTTT	17	TRBV7-2	TRBJ2-2	.	.
CASSQGLAGRETQYF	TGCGCCAGCAGCCAGGGACTAGCGGGGAGGGAGACCCAGTACTTC	15	TRBV5-1	TRBJ2-5	.	TRBD2
CASSHTGGPNEQYF	TGCGCCAGCAGCCATACGGGAGGGCCAAACGAGCAGTACTTC	14	TRBV4-3	TRBJ2-7	once	TRBD2
CASSQRINSYEQYF	TGCGCCAGCAGCCAGCGAATAAACTCCTACGAGCAGTACTTC	14	TRBV4-3	TRBJ2-7	.	.
CASSYGGVGKNIQYF	TGTGCCAGCAGTTACGGAGGGGTGGGCAAAAACATTCAGTACTTC	15	TRBV6-2/TRBV6-3	TRBJ2-4	.	.
CASSSGMTNTGELFF	TGCGCCAGCAGCTCAGGAATGACGAACACCGGGGAGCTGTTTTTT	15	TRBV5-1	TRBJ2-2	.	.
CASSQGLLRSPDTQYF	TGTGCCAGCAGTCAGGGATTACTCAGGTCCCCAGATACGCAGTATTTT	16	TRBV6-2/TRBV6-3	TRBJ2-3	.	.
CASSLGVGALRTGELFF	TGTGCCAGCAGCTTGGGTGTGGGGGCCCTAAGGACCGGGGAGCTGTTTTTT	17	TRBV5-6	TRBJ2-2	.	.
CASSPNREASGNTIYF	TGTGCCAGCAGCCCCAACAGGGAAGCCTCTGGAAACACCATATATTTT	16	TRBV9	TRBJ1-3	.	.
CASRDRGPLADTQYF	TGTGCCAGCAGAGACAGGGGCCCCCTGGCAGATACGCAGTATTTT	15	TRBV6-5	TRBJ2-3	.	TRBD1
CASSVEGDEQYF	TGTGCCAGCAGCGTAGAAGGGGACGAGCAGTACTTC	12	TRBV9	TRBJ2-7	.	.
CASSQAPLAGTYEQYF	TGTGCCAGCAGCCAAGCCCCCCTAGCGGGAACCTACGAGCAGTACTTC	16	TRBV3-1/TRBV3-2	TRBJ2-7	.	TRBD2
CASSLSRGDYGYTF	TGTGCCAGCAGTTTATCACGGGGTGACTATGGCTACACCTTC	14	TRBV27	TRBJ1-2	few	.
CASSQWVGALGNQPQHF	TGCGCCAGCAGTCAATGGGTAGGGGCCTTGGGCAATCAGCCCCAGCATTTT	17	TRBV23-1	TRBJ1-5	.	.
CASSVLGTWDTEAFF	TGTGCCAGCAGCGTCCTCGGGACTTGGGACACTGAAGCTTTCTTT	15	TRBV9	TRBJ1-1	.	.
CASSSGQGNQPQHF	TGTGCCAGCAGCTCGGGACAGGGGAATCAGCCCCAGCATTTT	14	TRBV7-9	TRBJ1-5	.	TRBD1
CASSLARGTPSTDTQYF	TGTGCCAGCAGCTTAGCTAGGGGGACCCCTAGCACAGATACGCAGTATTTT	17	TRBV7-8	TRBJ2-3	.	.
CASSPDGTISPQHF	TGTGCCAGCTCACCCGACGGGACAATCAGCCCCCAGCATTTT	14	TRBV18	TRBJ1-5	.	.
CASSQDPGQGRGGYTF	TGTGCCAGCAGCCAAGATCCGGGACAGGGGAGGGGAGGCTACACCTTC	16	TRBV4-2	TRBJ1-2	.	TRBD1
CASSFRLAEEDEQYF	TGTGCCAGCAGCTTCCGACTAGCGGAAGAGGATGAGCAGTACTTC	15	TRBV7-9	TRBJ2-7	.	TRBD2
CASSPHRGSSYNEQFF	TGTGCCAGCAGTCCTCACAGGGGGAGCTCCTACAATGAGCAGTTCTTC	16	TRBV28	TRBJ2-1	.	TRBD1
CASSLTSSGELFF	TGTGCCAGCAGCTTAACGTCTTCCGGGGAGCTGTTTTTT	13	TRBV7-3	TRBJ2-2	.	.
CASSPDRGIYTEAFF	TGTGCCAGCTCACCGGACAGGGGGATCTACACTGAAGCTTTCTTT	15	TRBV18	TRBJ1-1	.	TRBD1
CASSLYSMSLLASSYEQYF	TGTGCCAGCAGCTTATATAGTATGAGTTTACTAGCGAGCTCCTACGAGCAGTACTTC	19	TRBV7-9	TRBJ2-7	.	TRBD2
CASSQERGRGSDEQFF	TGCGCCAGCAGCCAAGAGAGGGGCAGGGGTTCCGATGAGCAGTTCTTC	16	TRBV4-1	TRBJ2-1	.	.
CASSLTGDGYTF	TGTGCCAGCAGTTTAACGGGAGATGGCTACACCTTC	12	TRBV27	TRBJ1-2	.	.
CASRPTRGVRWNEQFF	TGTGCCAGCAGACCTACTCGGGGAGTACGCTGGAATGAGCAGTTCTTC	16	TRBV11-2	TRBJ2-1	.	.
CASSLSGASYNEQFF	TGTGCCAGCAGCTTAAGTGGGGCCTCCTACAATGAGCAGTTCTTC	15	TRBV7-3	TRBJ2-1	.	.